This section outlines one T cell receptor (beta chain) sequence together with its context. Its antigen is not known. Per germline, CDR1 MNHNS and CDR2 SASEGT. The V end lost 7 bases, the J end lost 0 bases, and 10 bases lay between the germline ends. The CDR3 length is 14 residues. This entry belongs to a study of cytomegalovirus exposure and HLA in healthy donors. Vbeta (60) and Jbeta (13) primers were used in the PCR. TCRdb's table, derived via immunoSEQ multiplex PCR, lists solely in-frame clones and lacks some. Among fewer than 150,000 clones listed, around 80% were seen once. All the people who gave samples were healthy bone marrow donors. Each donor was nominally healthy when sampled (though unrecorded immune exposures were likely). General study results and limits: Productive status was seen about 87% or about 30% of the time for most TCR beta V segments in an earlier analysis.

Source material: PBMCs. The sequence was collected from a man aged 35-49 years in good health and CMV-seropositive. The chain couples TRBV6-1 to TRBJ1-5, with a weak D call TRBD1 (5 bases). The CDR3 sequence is CASTGGTSNQPQHF. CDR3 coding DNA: TGTGCCAGCACTGGGGGGACTAGCAATCAGCCCCAGCATTTT.